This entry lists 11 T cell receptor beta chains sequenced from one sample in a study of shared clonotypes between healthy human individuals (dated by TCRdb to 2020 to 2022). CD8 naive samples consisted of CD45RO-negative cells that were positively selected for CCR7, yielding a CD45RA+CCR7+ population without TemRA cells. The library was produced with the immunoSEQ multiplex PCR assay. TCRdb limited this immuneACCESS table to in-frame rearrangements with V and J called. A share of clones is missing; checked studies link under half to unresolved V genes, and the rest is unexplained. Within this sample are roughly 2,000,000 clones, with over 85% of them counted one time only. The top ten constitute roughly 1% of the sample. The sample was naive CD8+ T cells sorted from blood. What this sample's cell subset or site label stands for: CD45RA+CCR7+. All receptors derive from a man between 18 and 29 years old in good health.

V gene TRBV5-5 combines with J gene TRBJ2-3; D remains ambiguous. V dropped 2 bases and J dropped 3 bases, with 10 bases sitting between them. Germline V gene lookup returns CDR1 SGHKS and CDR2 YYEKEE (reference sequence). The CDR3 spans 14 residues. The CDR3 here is CASSLWDGTDTQYF. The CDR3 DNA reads TGTGCCAGCAGCTTATGGGATGGGACAGATACGCAGTATTTT.

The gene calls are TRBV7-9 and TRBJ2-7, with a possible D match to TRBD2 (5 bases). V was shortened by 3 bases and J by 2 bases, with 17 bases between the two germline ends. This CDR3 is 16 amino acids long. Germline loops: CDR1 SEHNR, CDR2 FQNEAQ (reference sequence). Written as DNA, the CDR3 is TGTGCCAGCAGCTTTGCGGGCTCGGAGGTCACCTACGAGCAGTACTTC. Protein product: CASSFAGSEVTYEQYF.

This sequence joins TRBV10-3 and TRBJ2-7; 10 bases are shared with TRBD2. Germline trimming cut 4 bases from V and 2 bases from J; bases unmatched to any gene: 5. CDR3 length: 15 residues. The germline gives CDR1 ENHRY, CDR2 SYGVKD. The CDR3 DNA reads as TGTGCCATCAGTGGCGCTAGCGGGAGCCCCTACGAGCAGTACTTC. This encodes CAISGASGSPYEQYF.

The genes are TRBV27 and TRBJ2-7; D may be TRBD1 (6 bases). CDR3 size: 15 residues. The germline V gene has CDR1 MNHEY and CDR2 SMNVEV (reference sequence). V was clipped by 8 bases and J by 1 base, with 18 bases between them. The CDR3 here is CASGRVTGPSYEQYF. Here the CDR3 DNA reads TGTGCCAGCGGGCGGGTGACAGGTCCTTCCTACGAGCAGTACTTC.

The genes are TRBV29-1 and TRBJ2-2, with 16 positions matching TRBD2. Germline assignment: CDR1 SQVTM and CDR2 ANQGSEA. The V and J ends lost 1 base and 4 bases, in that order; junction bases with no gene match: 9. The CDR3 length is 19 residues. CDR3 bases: TGCAGCGTTGAAGGCTACGGGACTAGCGGGAGGGCCGTCACCGGGGAGCTGTTTTTT. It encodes CSVEGYGTSGRAVTGELFF.

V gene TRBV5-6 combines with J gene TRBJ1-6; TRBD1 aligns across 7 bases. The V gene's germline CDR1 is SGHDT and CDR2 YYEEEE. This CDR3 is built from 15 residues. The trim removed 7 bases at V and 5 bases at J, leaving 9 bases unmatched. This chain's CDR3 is CASGTGQEDNSPLHF. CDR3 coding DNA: TGTGCCAGCGGAACAGGACAGGAGGATAATTCACCCCTCCACTTT.

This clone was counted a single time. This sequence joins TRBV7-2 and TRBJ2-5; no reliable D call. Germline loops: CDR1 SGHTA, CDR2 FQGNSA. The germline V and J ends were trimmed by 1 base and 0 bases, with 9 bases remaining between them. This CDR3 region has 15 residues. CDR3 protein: CASSLGNSHQETQYF. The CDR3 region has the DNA TGTGCCAGCAGCTTAGGTAACAGCCACCAAGAGACCCAGTACTTC.

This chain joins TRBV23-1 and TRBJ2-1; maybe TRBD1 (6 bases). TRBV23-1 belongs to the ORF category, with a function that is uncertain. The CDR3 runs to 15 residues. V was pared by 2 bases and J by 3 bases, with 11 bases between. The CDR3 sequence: CASSQIGQFYNEQFF. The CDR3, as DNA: TGCGCCAGCAGTCAAATTGGACAGTTCTACAATGAGCAGTTCTTC.

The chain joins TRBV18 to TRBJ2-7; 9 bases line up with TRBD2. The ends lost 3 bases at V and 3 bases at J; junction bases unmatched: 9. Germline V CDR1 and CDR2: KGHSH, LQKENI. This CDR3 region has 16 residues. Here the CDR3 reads CASSPTPSGTSYEQYF. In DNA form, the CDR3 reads TGTGCCAGCTCACCCACCCCTAGCGGGACTAGCTACGAGCAGTACTTC.

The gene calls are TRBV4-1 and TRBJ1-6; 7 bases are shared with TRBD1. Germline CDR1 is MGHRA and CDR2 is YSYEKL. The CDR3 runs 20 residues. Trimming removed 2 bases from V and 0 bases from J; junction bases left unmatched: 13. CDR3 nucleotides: TGCGCCAGCAGCCAACACCCCCGGGACAGCGAGAGCTCCTATAATTCACCCCTCCACTTT. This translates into CASSQHPRDSESSYNSPLHF.

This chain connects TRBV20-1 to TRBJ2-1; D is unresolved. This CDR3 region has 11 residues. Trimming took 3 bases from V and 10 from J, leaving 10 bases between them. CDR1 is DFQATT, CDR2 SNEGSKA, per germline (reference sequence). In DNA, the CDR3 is TGCAGTGCTAGCACCTTGGGAGAGCAGTTCTTC. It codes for CSASTLGEQFF.